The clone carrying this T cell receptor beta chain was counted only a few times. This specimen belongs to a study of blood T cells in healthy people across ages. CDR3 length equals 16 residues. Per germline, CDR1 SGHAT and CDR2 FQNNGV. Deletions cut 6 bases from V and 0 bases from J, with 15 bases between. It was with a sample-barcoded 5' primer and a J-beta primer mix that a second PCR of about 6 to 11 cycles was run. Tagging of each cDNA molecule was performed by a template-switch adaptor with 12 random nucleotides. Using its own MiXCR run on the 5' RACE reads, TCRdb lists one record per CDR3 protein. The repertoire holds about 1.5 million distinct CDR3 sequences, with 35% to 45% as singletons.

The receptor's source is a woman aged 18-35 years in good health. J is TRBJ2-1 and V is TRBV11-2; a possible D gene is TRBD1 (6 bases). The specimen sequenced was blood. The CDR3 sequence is CASRPFTGRSYNEQFF. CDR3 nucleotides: TGTGCCAGCAGGCCCTTCACAGGGCGCTCCTACAATGAGCAGTTCTTC.